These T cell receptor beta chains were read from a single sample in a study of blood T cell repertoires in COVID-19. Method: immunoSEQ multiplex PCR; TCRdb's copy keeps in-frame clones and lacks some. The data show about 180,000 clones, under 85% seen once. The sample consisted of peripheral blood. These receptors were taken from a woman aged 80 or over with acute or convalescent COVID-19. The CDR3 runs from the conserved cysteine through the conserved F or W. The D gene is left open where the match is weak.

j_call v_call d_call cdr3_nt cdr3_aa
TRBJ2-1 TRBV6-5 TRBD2 TGTGCCAGCAGTTACCGCCGACTAGCGGGTGATGATGAGCAGTTCTTC CASSYRRLAGDDEQFF
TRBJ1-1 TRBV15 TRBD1 TGTGCCACCAGCAGAGATATCGCAGGGGGCCGATCATTGGGATCTCTAACCGAAGCTTTCTTT CATSRDIAGGRSLGSLTEAFF
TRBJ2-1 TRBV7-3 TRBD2 TGTGCCAGCAGCTTAATGGCTAGCGGGACGGGCAATGAGCAGTTCTTC CASSLMASGTGNEQFF
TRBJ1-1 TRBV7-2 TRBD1 TGTGCCAGCAGCATACAATCCGGGACAGGGAGTGGAGCTTTCTTT CASSIQSGTGSGAFF
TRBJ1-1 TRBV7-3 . TGTGCCAGCAGCCGCAGCCGGGGGATGAACACTGAAGCTTTCTTT CASSRSRGMNTEAFF
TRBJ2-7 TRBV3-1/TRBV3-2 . TGTGCCAGCAGCCACTCGACTAGTCAACCCTACGAGCAGTACTTC CASSHSTSQPYEQYF
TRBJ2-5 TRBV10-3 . TGTGCCATCAGTGACAGGGCCTTAGGGGAGACCCAGTACTTC CAISDRALGETQYF
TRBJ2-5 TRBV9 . TGTGCCAGCAGCGTAGCTCCACACCCCCAAGAGACCCAGTACTTC CASSVAPHPQETQYF
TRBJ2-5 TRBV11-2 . TGTGCCAGCAGCGAGGGCCCTGATGGGGAGACCCAGTACTTC CASSEGPDGETQYF
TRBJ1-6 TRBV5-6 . TGTGCCAGCAGCTTGAGCGCAAATTCACCCCTCCACTTT CASSLSANSPLHF
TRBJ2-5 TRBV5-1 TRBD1 TGCGCCAGCAGCTTGGGGTCGCAGGGGGCGGAGACCCAGTACTTC CASSLGSQGAETQYF
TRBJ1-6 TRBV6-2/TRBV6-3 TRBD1 TGTGCCAGCAGCCGGGGACAGGCTCCATCTGGTTCACCCCTCCACTTT CASSRGQAPSGSPLHF
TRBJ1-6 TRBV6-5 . TGTGCCAGCAGCCCCGCGCAGGGATATAATTCACCCCTCCACTTT CASSPAQGYNSPLHF
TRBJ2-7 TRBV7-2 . TGTGCCAGCAGCTCTGTCTACGAGCAGTACTTC CASSSVYEQYF